These T cell receptor beta chains were read from a single sample in a study of blood T cell repertoires in COVID-19. Repertoires were generated with immunoSEQ multiplex PCR, while TCRdb's copy carries only in-frame clones and drops some. This table holds hundreds of thousands of clones, about 86% found once. The material sequenced was PBMCs or T cells enriched from blood (not recorded which). The source is a woman between 50 and 59 years old who had recovered from COVID-19. The CDR3 runs from the conserved cysteine through the conserved F or W. A D gene is named only where the DNA matches it firmly. Expanded clones are given a class, and other clones once, few, many or no size at all.

>TRBJ2-7|TRBV27|NA|NA
TGTGCCAGCAGCCAGACAGAGTTCTACGAGCAGTACTTC
CASSQTEFYEQYF
>TRBJ1-5|TRBV2|NA|NA
TGTGCCAGCAGTGAGGAAGGGGCAAGCAATCAGCCCCAGCATTTT
CASSEEGASNQPQHF
>TRBJ1-1|TRBV9|NA|NA
TGTGCCAGCAGCCCGAAGCGAGGGAGCGGGTTGGTCACTGAAGCTTTCTTT
CASSPKRGSGLVTEAFF
>TRBJ1-5|TRBV18|NA|NA
TGTGCCAGCTCCTGGGGTGCGGGGAACAATCAGCCCCAGCATTTT
CASSWGAGNNQPQHF
>TRBJ1-1|TRBV4-1|NA|NA
TGCGCCAGCAGCCATCCCGGCCGGGGGGCTGAAGCTTTCTTT
CASSHPGRGAEAFF
>TRBJ2-3|TRBV9|NA|TRBD2
TGTGCCAGCAGCCCTCGAGCGGGGGGGCGGAATACGCAGTATTTT
CASSPRAGGRNTQYF
>TRBJ1-1|TRBV5-5|NA|NA
TGTGCCAGCAGCTCAGAAACCCCACCGACATTTGAAGCTTTCTTT
CASSSETPPTFEAFF
>TRBJ1-6|TRBV19|few|TRBD1
TGTGCCAGCGGCGACAGGGGGCATTCACCCCTCCACTTT
CASGDRGHSPLHF
>TRBJ2-2|TRBV5-1|NA|NA
TGCGCCAGCAGCTTGGCCGGGGGAACCGGGGAGCTGTTTTTT
CASSLAGGTGELFF
>TRBJ1-5|TRBV7-2|NA|TRBD1
TGTGCCAGCAGCTGGACAGGGGCCCATAGCAATCAGCCCCAGCATTTT
CASSWTGAHSNQPQHF
>TRBJ1-5|TRBV7-2|NA|NA
TGTGCCAGCAGCACACTCGAAGGGGCCCCTAATCAGCCCCAGCATTTT
CASSTLEGAPNQPQHF
>TRBJ2-1|TRBV3-1/TRBV3-2|NA|NA
TGTGCCAGCAGCCGTACTAGCCTAAGGAACAATGAGCAGTTCTTC
CASSRTSLRNNEQFF